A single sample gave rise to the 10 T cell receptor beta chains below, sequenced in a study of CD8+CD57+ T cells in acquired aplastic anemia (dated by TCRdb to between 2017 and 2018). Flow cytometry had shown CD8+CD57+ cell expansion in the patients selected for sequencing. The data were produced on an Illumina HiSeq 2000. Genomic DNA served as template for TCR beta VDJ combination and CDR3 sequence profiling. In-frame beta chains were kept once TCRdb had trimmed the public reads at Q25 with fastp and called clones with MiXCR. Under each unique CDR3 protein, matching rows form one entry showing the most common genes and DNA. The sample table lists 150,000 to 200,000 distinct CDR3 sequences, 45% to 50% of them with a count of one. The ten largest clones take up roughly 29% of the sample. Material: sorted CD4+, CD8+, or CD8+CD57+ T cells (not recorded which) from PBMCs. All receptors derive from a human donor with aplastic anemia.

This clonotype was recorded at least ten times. In nucleotides, the CDR3 is TGCGCCAGCAGCTTGACGACAAGCGCCTACGAGCAGTACTTC. Translation gives CASSLTTSAYEQYF. The chain employs TRBV5-1 and TRBJ2-7; D gene unclear. Germline CDR1 SGHRS, CDR2 YFSETQ. This CDR3 has 14 amino acids. V lost 1 base to trimming and J lost 2 bases, with 10 bases between them.

This chain's CDR3 is CSAGTSGSYEQYF. The CDR3 DNA follows: TGCAGTGCTGGGACTAGCGGGAGTTACGAGCAGTACTTC. V and J are TRBV20-1 and TRBJ2-7; 14 nucleotides agree with TRBD2. Losses at the gene ends were 5 bases for V and 4 bases for J; bases not matched to a gene: 1. Germline V CDR1 and CDR2: DFQATT, SNEGSKA (reference sequence). CDR3 length equals 13 residues.

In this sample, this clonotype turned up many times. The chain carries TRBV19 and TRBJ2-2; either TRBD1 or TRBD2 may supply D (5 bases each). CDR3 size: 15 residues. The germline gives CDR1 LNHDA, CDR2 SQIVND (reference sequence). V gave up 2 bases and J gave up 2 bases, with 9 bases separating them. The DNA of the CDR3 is TGTGCCAGTAGTATAACTTGGGACAACACCGGGGAGCTGTTTTTT. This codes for CASSITWDNTGELFF.

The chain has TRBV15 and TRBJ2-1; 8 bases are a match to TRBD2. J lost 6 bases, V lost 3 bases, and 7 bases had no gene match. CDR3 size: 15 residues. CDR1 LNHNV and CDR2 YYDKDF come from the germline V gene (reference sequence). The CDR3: CATSRGAGGLNEQFF. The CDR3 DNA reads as TGTGCCACCAGCAGGGGCGCGGGGGGACTCAATGAGCAGTTCTTC.

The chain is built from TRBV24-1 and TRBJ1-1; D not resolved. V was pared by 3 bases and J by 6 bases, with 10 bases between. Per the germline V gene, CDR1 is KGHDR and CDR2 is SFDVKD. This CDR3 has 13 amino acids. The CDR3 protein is CATSDTDGPEAFF. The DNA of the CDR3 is TGTGCCACCAGTGATACGGATGGGCCTGAAGCTTTCTTT.

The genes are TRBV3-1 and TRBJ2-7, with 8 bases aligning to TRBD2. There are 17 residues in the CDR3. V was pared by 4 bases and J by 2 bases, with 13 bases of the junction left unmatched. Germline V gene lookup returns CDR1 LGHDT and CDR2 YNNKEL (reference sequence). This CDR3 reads CASSRTGAGGVAYEQYF. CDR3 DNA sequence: TGTGCCAGCAGCCGAACGGGGGCGGGAGGAGTCGCCTACGAGCAGTACTTC.

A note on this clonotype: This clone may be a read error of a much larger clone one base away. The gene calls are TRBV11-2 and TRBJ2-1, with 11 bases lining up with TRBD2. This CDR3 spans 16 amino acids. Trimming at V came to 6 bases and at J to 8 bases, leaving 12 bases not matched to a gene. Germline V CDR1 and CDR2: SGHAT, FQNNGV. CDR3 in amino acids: CASRPGLAGRSHEQFF. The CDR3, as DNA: TGTGCCAGCAGACCAGGACTAGCGGGCCGTAGCCATGAGCAGTTCTTC.

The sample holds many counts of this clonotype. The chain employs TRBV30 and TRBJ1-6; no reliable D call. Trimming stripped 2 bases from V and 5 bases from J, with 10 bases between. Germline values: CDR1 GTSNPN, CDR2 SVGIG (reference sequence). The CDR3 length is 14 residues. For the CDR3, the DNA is TGTGCCTGGAGTATTGGCGGGGATAATTCACCCCTCCACTTT. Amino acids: CAWSIGGDNSPLHF.

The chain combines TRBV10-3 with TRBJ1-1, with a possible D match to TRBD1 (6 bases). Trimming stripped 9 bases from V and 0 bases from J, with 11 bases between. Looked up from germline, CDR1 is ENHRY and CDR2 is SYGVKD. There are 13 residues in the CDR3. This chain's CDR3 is CAIPQGVNTEAFF. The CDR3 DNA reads TGTGCCATTCCACAGGGAGTGAACACTGAAGCTTTCTTT.

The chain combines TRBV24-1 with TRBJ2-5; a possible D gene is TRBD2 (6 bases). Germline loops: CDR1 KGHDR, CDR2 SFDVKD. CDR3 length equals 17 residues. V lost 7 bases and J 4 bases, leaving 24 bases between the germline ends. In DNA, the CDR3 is TGTGCCACCAGAAAGTACCCGGAGGGGTCCAACGGAGAGACCCAGTACTTC. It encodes CATRKYPEGSNGETQYF.